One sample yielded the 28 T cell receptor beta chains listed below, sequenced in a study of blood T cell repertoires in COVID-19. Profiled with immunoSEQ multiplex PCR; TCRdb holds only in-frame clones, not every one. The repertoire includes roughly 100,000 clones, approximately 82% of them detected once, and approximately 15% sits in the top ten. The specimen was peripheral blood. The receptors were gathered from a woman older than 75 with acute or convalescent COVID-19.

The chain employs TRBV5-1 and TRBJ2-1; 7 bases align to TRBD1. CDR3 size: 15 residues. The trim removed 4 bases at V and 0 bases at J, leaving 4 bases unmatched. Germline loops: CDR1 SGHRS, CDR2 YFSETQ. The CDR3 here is CASSPEGASYNEQFF. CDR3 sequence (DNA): TGCGCCAGCAGCCCCGAGGGGGCCTCCTACAATGAGCAGTTCTTC.

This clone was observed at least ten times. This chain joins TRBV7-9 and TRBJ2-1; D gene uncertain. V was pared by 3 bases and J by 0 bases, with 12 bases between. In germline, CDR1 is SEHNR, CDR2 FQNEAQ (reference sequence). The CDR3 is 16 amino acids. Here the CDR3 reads CASSFLQKSSYNEQFF. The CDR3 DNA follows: TGTGCCAGCAGCTTCCTACAGAAAAGCTCCTACAATGAGCAGTTCTTC.

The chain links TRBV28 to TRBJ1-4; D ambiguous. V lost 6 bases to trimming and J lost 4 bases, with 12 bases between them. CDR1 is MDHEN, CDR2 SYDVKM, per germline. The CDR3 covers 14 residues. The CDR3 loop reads CASRDGVINEKLFF. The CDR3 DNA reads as TGTGCCAGCAGAGACGGGGTTATTAATGAAAAACTGTTTTTT.

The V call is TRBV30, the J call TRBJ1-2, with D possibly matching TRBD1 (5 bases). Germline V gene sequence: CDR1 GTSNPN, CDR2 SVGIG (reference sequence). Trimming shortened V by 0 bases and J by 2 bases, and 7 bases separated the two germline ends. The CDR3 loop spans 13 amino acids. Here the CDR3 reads CAWSVGRNYGYTF. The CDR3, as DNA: TGTGCCTGGAGTGTGGGGCGGAACTATGGCTACACCTTC.

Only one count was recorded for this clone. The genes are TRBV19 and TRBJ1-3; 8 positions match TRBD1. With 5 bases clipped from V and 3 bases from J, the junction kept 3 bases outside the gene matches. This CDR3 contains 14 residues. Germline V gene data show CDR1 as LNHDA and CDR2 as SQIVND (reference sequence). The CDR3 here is CASSVDRGGNTIYF. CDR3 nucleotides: TGTGCCAGTAGTGTCGACAGGGGTGGAAACACCATATATTTT.

The CDR3 loop reads CASSLAGTSGKNIQYF. CDR3 nucleotides: TGTGCCAGCAGCTTAGCCGGGACTAGCGGGAAAAACATTCAGTACTTC. The chain recombines TRBV7-9 with TRBJ2-4; TRBD2 agrees at 12 bases. The CDR3 consists of 16 residues. V lost 0 bases and J lost 4; bases outside the gene matches: 1. CDR1 and CDR2 (germline): SEHNR, FQNEAQ (reference sequence). Drawing the rest from reference TRBV7-9 and TRBJ2-4, the complete variable domain is DTGVSQNPRHKITKRGQNVTFRCDPISEHNRLYWYRQTLGQGPEFLTYFQNEAQLEKSRLLSDRFSAERPKGSFSTLEIQRTEQGDSAMYLCASSLAGTSGKNIQYFGAGTRLSVL.

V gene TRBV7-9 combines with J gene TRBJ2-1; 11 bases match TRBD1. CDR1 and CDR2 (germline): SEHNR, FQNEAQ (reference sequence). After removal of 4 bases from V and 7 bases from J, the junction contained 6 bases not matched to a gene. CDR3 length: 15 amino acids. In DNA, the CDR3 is TGTGCCAGCAGCTCGGGGACAGGGGGTCTGAATGAGCAGTTCTTC. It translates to CASSSGTGGLNEQFF.

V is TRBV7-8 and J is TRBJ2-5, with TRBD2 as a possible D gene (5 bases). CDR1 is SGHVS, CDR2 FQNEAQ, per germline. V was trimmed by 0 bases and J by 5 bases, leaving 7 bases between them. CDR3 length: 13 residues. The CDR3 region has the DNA TGTGCCAGCAGCTTAGCCACTAGGGAGACCCAGTACTTC. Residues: CASSLATRETQYF. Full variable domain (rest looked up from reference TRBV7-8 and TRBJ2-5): GAGVSQSPRYKVAKRGQDVALRCDPISGHVSLFWYQQALGQGPEFLTYFQNEAQLDKSGLPSDRFFAERPEGSVSTLKIQRTQQEDSAVYLCASSLATRETQYFGPGTRLLVL.

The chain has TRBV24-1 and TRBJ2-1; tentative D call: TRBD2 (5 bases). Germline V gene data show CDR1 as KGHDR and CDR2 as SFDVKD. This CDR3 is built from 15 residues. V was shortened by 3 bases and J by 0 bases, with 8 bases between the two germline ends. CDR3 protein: CATSDRRYSYNEQFF. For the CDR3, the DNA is TGTGCCACCAGTGATCGGAGGTACTCCTACAATGAGCAGTTCTTC.

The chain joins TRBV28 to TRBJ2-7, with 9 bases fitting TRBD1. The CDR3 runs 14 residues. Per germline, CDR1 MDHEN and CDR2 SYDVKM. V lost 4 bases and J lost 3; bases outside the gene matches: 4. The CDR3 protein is CASSSPGQGYEQYF. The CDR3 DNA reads TGTGCCAGCAGTTCGCCGGGACAGGGCTACGAGCAGTACTTC.

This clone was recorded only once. This chain's CDR3 is CAWSRTGGPRSGNTIYF. CDR3 nucleotide sequence: TGTGCCTGGAGCAGGACAGGAGGGCCTAGGTCTGGAAACACCATATATTTT. The chain employs TRBV30 and TRBJ1-3, with 7 bases identical to TRBD1. V shed 3 bases and J 1 base; nucleotides not matched to a gene: 12. This CDR3 comprises 17 residues. The germline gives CDR1 GTSNPN, CDR2 SVGIG (reference sequence).

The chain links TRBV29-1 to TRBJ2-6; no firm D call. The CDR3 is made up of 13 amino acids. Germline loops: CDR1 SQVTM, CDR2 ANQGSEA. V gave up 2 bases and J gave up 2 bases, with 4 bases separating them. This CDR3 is CSVETAGANVLTF. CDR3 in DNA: TGCAGCGTTGAAACAGCTGGGGCCAACGTCCTGACTTTC.

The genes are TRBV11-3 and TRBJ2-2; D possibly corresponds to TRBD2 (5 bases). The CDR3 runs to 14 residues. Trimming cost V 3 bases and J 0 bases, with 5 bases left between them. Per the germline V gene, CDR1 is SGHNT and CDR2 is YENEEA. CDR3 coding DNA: TGTGCCAGCAGCTTCGGGGCGAACACCGGGGAGCTGTTTTTT. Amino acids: CASSFGANTGELFF.

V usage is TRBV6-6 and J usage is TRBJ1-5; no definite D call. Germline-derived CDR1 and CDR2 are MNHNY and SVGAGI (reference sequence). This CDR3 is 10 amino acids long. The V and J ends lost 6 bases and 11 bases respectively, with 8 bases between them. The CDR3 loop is CASRLHAQHF. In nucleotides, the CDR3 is TGTGCCAGCAGATTACATGCCCAGCATTTT.

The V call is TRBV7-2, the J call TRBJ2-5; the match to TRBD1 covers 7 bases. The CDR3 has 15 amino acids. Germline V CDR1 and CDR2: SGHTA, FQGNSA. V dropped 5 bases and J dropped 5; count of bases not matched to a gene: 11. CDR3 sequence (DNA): TGTGCCAGCAGCACCGACAGGGTCCTCGTCGAGACCCAGTACTTC. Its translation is CASSTDRVLVETQYF. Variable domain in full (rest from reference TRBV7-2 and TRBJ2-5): GAGVSQSPSNKVTEKGKDVELRCDPISGHTALYWYRQSLGQGLEFLIYFQGNSAPDKSGLPSDRFSAERTGGSVSTLTIQRTQQEDSAVYLCASSTDRVLVETQYFGPGTRLLVL.

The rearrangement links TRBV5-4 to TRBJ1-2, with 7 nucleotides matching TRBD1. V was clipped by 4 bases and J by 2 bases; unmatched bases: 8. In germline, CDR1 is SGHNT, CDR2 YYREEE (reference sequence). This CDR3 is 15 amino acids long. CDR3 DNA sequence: TGTGCCAGCAGCCAGGGACAGCCTCTCAACTATGGCTACACCTTC. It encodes CASSQGQPLNYGYTF.

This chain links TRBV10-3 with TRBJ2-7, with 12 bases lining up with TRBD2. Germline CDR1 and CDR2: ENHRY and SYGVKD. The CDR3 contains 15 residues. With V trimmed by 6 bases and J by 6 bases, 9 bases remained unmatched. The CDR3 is CAIRETSGSLSEQYF. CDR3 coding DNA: TGTGCCATCAGGGAGACTAGCGGGAGTTTATCCGAGCAGTACTTC.

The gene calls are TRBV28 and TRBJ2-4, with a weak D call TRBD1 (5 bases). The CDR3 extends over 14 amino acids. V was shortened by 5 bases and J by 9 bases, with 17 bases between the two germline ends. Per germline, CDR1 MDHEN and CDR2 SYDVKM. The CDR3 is CASSPSRVPVIQYF. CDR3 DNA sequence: TGTGCCAGCAGTCCCAGCAGGGTCCCGGTCATTCAGTACTTC. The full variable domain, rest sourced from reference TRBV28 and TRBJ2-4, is DVKVTQSSRYLVKRTGEKVFLECVQDMDHENMFWYRQDPGLGLRLIYFSYDVKMKEKGDIPEGYSVSREKKERFSLILESASTNQTSMYLCASSPSRVPVIQYFGAGTRLSVL.

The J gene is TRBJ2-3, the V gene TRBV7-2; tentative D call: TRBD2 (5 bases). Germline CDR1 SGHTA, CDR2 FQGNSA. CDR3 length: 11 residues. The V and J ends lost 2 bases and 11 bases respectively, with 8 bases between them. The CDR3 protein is CASSLRGGQYF. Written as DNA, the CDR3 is TGTGCCAGCAGCTTAAGAGGAGGGCAGTATTTT.

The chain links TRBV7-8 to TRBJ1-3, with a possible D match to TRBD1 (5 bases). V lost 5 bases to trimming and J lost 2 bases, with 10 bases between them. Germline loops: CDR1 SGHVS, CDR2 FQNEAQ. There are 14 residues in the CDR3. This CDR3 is CASSPEGAGNTIYF. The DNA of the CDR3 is TGTGCCAGCAGCCCCGAAGGGGCTGGAAACACCATATATTTT.

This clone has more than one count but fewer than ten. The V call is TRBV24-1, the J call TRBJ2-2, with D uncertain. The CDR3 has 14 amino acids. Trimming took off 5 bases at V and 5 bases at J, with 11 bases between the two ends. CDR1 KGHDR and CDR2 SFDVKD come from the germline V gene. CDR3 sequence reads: CATSVGRQTGELFF. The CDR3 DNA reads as TGTGCCACCAGTGTGGGCAGACAAACCGGGGAGCTGTTTTTT.

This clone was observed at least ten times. The CDR3 DNA sequence: TGTGCCACCAGTGACCCTGGGAGGGGCTATGGCTACACCTTC. Protein: CATSDPGRGYGYTF. The chain has TRBV24-1 and TRBJ1-2; maybe TRBD1 (5 bases). V was trimmed by 4 bases and J by 4 bases, leaving 12 bases between them. Germline-derived CDR1 and CDR2 are KGHDR and SFDVKD. CDR3 length: 14 residues.

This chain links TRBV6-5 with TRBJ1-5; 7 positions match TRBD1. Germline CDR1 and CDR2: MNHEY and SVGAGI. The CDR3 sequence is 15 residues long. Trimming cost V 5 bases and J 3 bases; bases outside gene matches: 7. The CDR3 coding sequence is TGTGCCAGCAGTACCATGACAGGGAACAATCAGCCCCAGCATTTT. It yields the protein CASSTMTGNNQPQHF.

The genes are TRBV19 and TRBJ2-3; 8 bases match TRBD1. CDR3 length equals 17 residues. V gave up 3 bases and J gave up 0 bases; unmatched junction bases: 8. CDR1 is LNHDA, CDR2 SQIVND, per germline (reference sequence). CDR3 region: CASSMRRQGASTDTQYF. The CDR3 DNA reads TGTGCCAGTAGTATGAGGCGCCAGGGGGCTAGCACAGATACGCAGTATTTT. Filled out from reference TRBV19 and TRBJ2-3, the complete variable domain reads DGGITQSPKYLFRKEGQNVTLSCEQNLNHDAMYWYRQDPGQGLRLIYYSQIVNDFQKGDIAEGYSVSREKKESFPLTVTSAQKNPTAFYLCASSMRRQGASTDTQYFGPGTRLTVL.

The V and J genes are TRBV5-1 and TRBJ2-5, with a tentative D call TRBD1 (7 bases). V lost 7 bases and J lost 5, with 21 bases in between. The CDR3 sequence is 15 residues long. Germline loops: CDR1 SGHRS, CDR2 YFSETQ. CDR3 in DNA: TGCGCCAGCGGTCGACAGGGCGGGGTGGGTGAGACCCAGTACTTC. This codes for CASGRQGGVGETQYF.

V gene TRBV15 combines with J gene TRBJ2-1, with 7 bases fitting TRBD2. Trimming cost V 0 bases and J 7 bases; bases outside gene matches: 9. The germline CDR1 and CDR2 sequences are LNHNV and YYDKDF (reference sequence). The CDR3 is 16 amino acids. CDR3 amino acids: CATSREGGRAGNEQFF. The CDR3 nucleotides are TGTGCCACCAGCAGAGAAGGTGGGAGGGCCGGGAATGAGCAGTTCTTC.

This chain's CDR3 is CASSPGTGFSETQYF. CDR3 nucleotides: TGTGCCAGCTCACCGGGCACAGGGTTTTCAGAGACCCAGTACTTC. The rearrangement joins TRBV18 to TRBJ2-5; D possibly corresponds to TRBD1 (6 bases). The CDR3 has 15 amino acids. V shed 3 bases and J shed 4 bases, with 15 bases lying between them. Germline V gives CDR1 KGHSH, CDR2 LQKENI.

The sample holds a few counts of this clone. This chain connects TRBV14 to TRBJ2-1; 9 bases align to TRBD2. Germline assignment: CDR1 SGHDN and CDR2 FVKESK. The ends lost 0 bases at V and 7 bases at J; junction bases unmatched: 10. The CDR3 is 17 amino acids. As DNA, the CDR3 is TGTGCCAGCAGCCAAGACGCGCGGGAGGGCCCAAGGAATGAGCAGTTCTTC. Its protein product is CASSQDAREGPRNEQFF.